These T cell receptor beta chains were read from a single sample in a study of post-analysis software for immune sequencing data. Each CDR3 protein gets one entry after TCRdb re-called the PCR reads with MiXCR. The sample holds 450,000 to 650,000 distinct CDR3 sequences; 44% are singletons and the top ten take around 1.7%. The sample was blood. The receptors were sampled from a girl under 18 with multiple sclerosis. Both conserved end residues are part of each CDR3. A D gene is named only where the DNA matches it firmly. For some rows the clone size is stated as once, few or many, or as a class when expanded; others skip it.

TRBV20-1	TRBJ2-7	few	-	CSARDFGYEQYF	TGCAGTGCTAGAGATTTCGGCTACGAGCAGTACTTC
TRBV29-1	TRBJ2-5	few	-	CSVPTGGTQYF	TGCAGCGTCCCGACAGGAGGGACCCAGTACTTC
TRBV24-1	TRBJ2-1	-	TRBD1	CATSDSTGTGANNEQFF	TGTGCCACCAGTGATTCTACCGGGACAGGCGCGAACAATGAGCAGTTCTTC
TRBV7-9	TRBJ1-1	-	-	CASSRHSWPRGAFF	TGTGCCAGCAGCCGACATAGTTGGCCCCGAGGGGCTTTCTTT
TRBV12-3/TRBV12-4	TRBJ2-7	-	TRBD2	CASSPSGRLSYEQYF	TGTGCCAGCAGTCCGAGCGGGAGGCTCTCCTACGAGCAGTACTTC
TRBV4-1	TRBJ2-1	-	TRBD2	CASSLPGGLAPNNEQFF	TGCGCCAGCAGCCTCCCTGGGGGACTAGCTCCAAACAATGAGCAGTTCTTC
TRBV25-1	TRBJ2-6	few	-	CANPNMGGANVLTF	TGTGCCAACCCTAACATGGGCGGGGCCAACGTCCTGACTTTC
TRBV12-3/TRBV12-4	TRBJ2-3	-	-	CASSFPPSADTQYF	TGTGCCAGCAGTTTTCCCCCAAGCGCAGATACGCAGTATTTT
TRBV12-3/TRBV12-4	TRBJ1-5	once	-	CASQGHGNQPQHF	TGTGCCAGCCAGGGCCATGGCAATCAGCCCCAGCATTTT
TRBV4-1	TRBJ1-2	few	-	CASSQDDRGNIYGYTF	TGCGCCAGCAGCCAAGATGACCGGGGTAACATCTATGGCTACACCTTC
TRBV10-3	TRBJ2-5	-	-	CAIMGDNQETQYF	TGTGCCATCATGGGGGACAACCAAGAGACCCAGTACTTC
TRBV7-2	TRBJ2-1	few	-	CASSLRAGTTSYNEQFF	TGTGCCAGCAGTCTCCGAGCCGGGACAACCTCTTACAATGAGCAGTTCTTC
TRBV4-1	TRBJ2-1	-	TRBD1	CASSPSPLDRGALNEQFF	TGCGCCAGCAGCCCTAGCCCCCTAGACAGGGGAGCACTCAATGAGCAGTTCTTC
TRBV10-3	TRBJ2-3	-	-	CAITSRSGGEDTQYF	TGTGCCATCACGAGCAGAAGCGGAGGGGAGGATACGCAGTATTTT
TRBV7-8	TRBJ2-7	-	-	CASSDLGVGGRNEQYF	TGTGCCAGCAGCGACTTAGGTGTGGGGGGCAGGAACGAGCAGTACTTC
TRBV3-1	TRBJ1-1	-	-	CASSQDLLRREDTEAFF	TGTGCCAGCAGCCAAGACTTACTACGGAGAGAGGACACTGAAGCTTTCTTT
TRBV28	TRBJ2-4	-	TRBD1	CASSRTWTGENIQYF	TGTGCCAGCAGCCGCACCTGGACAGGGGAAAACATTCAGTACTTC
TRBV10-2	TRBJ2-7	few	-	CASSESGGTYEQYF	TGCGCCAGCAGTGAGTCCGGGGGAACCTACGAGCAGTACTTC
TRBV10-3	TRBJ2-7	-	-	CAISGPERAYEQYF	TGTGCCATCAGCGGACCCGAACGCGCCTACGAGCAGTACTTC
TRBV5-4	TRBJ2-1	-	TRBD2	CASSLILAGDSEQFF	TGTGCCAGCAGCTTGATACTAGCGGGAGATTCTGAGCAGTTCTTC
TRBV12-3/TRBV12-4	TRBJ2-3	-	TRBD2	CASRYRTSGTKGDTQYF	TGTGCCAGCAGGTATAGGACTAGCGGGACCAAAGGAGATACGCAGTATTTT
TRBV5-5	TRBJ2-1	once	TRBD2	CASSWDSGRNEQFF	TGTGCCAGCAGCTGGGACAGCGGGAGGAATGAGCAGTTCTTC
TRBV12-3/TRBV12-4	TRBJ2-7	few	-	CASSYPRGYEQYF	TGTGCCAGCAGTTACCCTCGGGGCTACGAGCAGTACTTC
TRBV4-1	TRBJ2-1	-	-	CASSQEENEQFF	TGCGCCAGCAGCCAAGAGGAAAATGAGCAGTTCTTC
TRBV12-3/TRBV12-4	TRBJ2-7	-	TRBD1	CASSLGTGEAEQYF	TGTGCCAGCAGTTTAGGGACAGGGGAGGCCGAGCAGTACTTC
TRBV10-3	TRBJ1-5	-	-	CAIRDFGQPQHF	TGTGCCATCAGGGATTTCGGGCAGCCCCAGCATTTT
TRBV12-3/TRBV12-4	TRBJ2-1	few	-	CASSRDRRAQFF	TGTGCCAGCAGCCGGGACCGAAGGGCACAGTTCTTC
TRBV29-1	TRBJ1-1	few	-	CSVALMNTEAFF	TGCAGCGTTGCCTTGATGAACACTGAAGCTTTCTTT
TRBV12-3/TRBV12-4	TRBJ1-5	once	-	CASRPRGAQQPQHF	TGTGCCAGCAGGCCCCGGGGGGCGCAGCAGCCCCAGCATTTT
TRBV3-1	TRBJ2-6	-	-	CASSQDLGGSGANVLTF	TGTGCCAGCAGCCAAGATCTAGGGGGCTCTGGGGCCAACGTCCTGACTTTC
TRBV12-3/TRBV12-4	TRBJ2-1	few	-	CASSLRSFNEQFF	TGTGCCAGCAGTCTCAGGAGTTTCAATGAGCAGTTCTTC
TRBV9	TRBJ2-4	-	-	CASSVDPGVQNIQYF	TGTGCCAGCAGCGTAGACCCGGGCGTCCAAAACATTCAGTACTTC
TRBV10-3	TRBJ1-2	-	-	CAISAGSYGHTF	TGTGCCATCAGTGCGGGCAGCTATGGCCACACCTTC
TRBV7-8	TRBJ2-5	few	-	CASSPEVAETQYF	TGTGCCAGCAGCCCGGAGGTGGCGGAGACCCAGTACTTC
TRBV15	TRBJ2-1	-	-	CATSRDRAYNEQFF	TGTGCCACCAGCAGAGATAGGGCCTACAATGAGCAGTTCTTC
TRBV20-1	TRBJ2-7	-	TRBD1	CSARDPGGQGRGEQYF	TGCAGTGCTAGAGATCCGGGGGGACAGGGTAGGGGCGAGCAGTACTTC
TRBV2	TRBJ2-1	once	TRBD2	CASSELRGGNHEQFF	TGTGCCAGCAGTGAGTTGCGGGGGGGCAACCATGAGCAGTTCTTC
TRBV10-1	TRBJ2-7	few	-	CASSGSRVYEQYF	TGCGCCAGCAGTGGAAGCAGAGTCTACGAGCAGTACTTC
TRBV27	TRBJ2-7	-	-	CASRLGETYEQYF	TGTGCCAGCAGGCTGGGAGAAACCTACGAGCAGTACTTC
TRBV6-6	TRBJ2-5	few	TRBD2	CASSYPIAGGTQYF	TGTGCCAGCAGTTACCCCATTGCGGGAGGGACCCAGTACTTC
TRBV20-1	TRBJ2-5	few	TRBD2	CSPLGLAGPGTQYF	TGCAGTCCACTGGGACTAGCGGGCCCAGGGACCCAGTACTTC
TRBV29-1	TRBJ1-2	-	TRBD1	CSAEDRDRSNYGYTF	TGCAGCGCTGAAGACCGGGACAGGAGCAACTATGGCTACACCTTC
TRBV24-1	TRBJ2-1	few	TRBD2	CATSDPGREGLNEQFF	TGTGCCACCAGTGACCCCGGGCGGGAGGGGCTCAATGAGCAGTTCTTC
TRBV5-1	TRBJ2-7	-	TRBD1	CASSLYRGQYEQYF	TGCGCCAGCAGCTTATACAGGGGGCAATACGAGCAGTACTTC
TRBV29-1	TRBJ1-2	few	TRBD1	CSVVGQGLGTNYGYTF	TGCAGCGTTGTGGGACAGGGGCTGGGGACTAACTATGGCTACACCTTC